The rows below give T cell receptor beta chains drawn from one sample of a study of blood T cell repertoires in COVID-19. Clones were read by immunoSEQ multiplex PCR, and TCRdb kept only the in-frame ones, dropping some. Of about 130,000 clones listed, 70% to 80% are singletons. The sequencing input was peripheral blood. These receptors were collected from a human donor in a cohort sampled during active COVID-19. Each CDR3 is given with its conserved first and last residue. Fields, in order: CDR3 protein, J gene, V gene.

CASSRRDGGDEQYF TRBJ2-7 TRBV27
CASSETGFLYSNQPQHF TRBJ1-5 TRBV4-1
CATSRDQTGSYEQYF TRBJ2-7 TRBV15
CASSIGGVGNQPQHF TRBJ1-5 TRBV19
CAWKSGGGYTSTDTQYF TRBJ2-3 TRBV30
CASSLRTLNTEAFF TRBJ1-1 TRBV7-9
CASSLTYSGANVLTF TRBJ2-6 TRBV27
CASKKGVTEAFF TRBJ1-1 TRBV6-5
CASSFTGGRSGEAFF TRBJ1-1 TRBV28
CASRGTGKTYEQYF TRBJ2-7 TRBV27
CASRRGRANVLTF TRBJ2-6 TRBV19
CASTLRGGASDNEQFF TRBJ2-1 TRBV28
CASSLPLAWNTEAFF TRBJ1-1 TRBV5-1
CAISEDISNQPQHF TRBJ1-5 TRBV10-3
CASRPGKPPYGYTF TRBJ1-2 TRBV19
CASSLDRTGVYGYTF TRBJ1-2 TRBV7-8
CASTPSPATNYGYTF TRBJ1-2 TRBV27